These 29 T cell receptor beta chains share one sample of origin, sequenced in a study of blood T cell repertoires in COVID-19. The repertoire was sequenced with immunoSEQ multiplex PCR; TCRdb's copy has only in-frame clones and lacks some. The table has 70,000 or so clones, just under 80% seen once; the top ten hold around 47%. Material for sequencing was peripheral blood. Source of these receptors: a human donor in a cohort sampled during active COVID-19.

This chain uses TRBV4-2 with TRBJ2-5; 9 bases are shared with TRBD1. CDR3 length: 16 amino acids. The ends lost 1 base at V and 0 bases at J; junction bases unmatched: 3. From germline, CDR1 is LGHNA and CDR2 YNFKEQ. The CDR3 is CASSQGGQGNQETQYF. The CDR3 coding sequence is TGTGCCAGCAGCCAAGGGGGACAGGGCAACCAAGAGACCCAGTACTTC.

The chain combines TRBV30 with TRBJ2-7, with D possibly matching TRBD2 (6 bases). Germline V gene data show CDR1 as GTSNPN and CDR2 as SVGIG (reference sequence). V lost 0 bases to trimming and J lost 4 bases, with 13 bases between them. The CDR3 contains 14 residues. The CDR3 DNA sequence: TGTGCCTGGAGTGTAGGGACGGCGGGGTACGAGCAGTACTTC. Protein sequence: CAWSVGTAGYEQYF. The variable domain in full, completed from reference TRBV30 and TRBJ2-7, reads SQTIHQWPATLVQPVGSPLSLECTVEGTSNPNLYWYRQAAGRGLQLLFYSVGIGQISSEVPQNLSASRPQDRQFILSSKKLLLSDSGFYLCAWSVGTAGYEQYFGPGTRLTVT.

Ten or more counts support this clone. V gene TRBV30 combines with J gene TRBJ1-4; 9 bases line up with TRBD1. This CDR3 region has 12 residues. Germline trimming cut 3 bases from V and 15 bases from J; bases unmatched to any gene: 8. In germline, CDR1 is GTSNPN, CDR2 SVGIG (reference sequence). CDR3 loop: CAWSGQGRGMFF. Here the CDR3 DNA reads TGTGCCTGGAGCGGACAGGGGAGGGGAATGTTTTTT.

The chain carries TRBV3-1 (or the pseudogene TRBV3-2) and TRBJ2-7; 10 nucleotides align to TRBD1. V lost 4 bases to trimming and J lost 2 bases; unmatched junction nucleotides: 5. The CDR3 runs 15 residues. Germline V gene data show CDR1 as LGHDT and CDR2 as YNNKEL (reference sequence). The CDR3 loop reads CASSRQGASAYEQYF. As DNA, the CDR3 is TGTGCCAGCAGCCGACAGGGGGCGTCGGCCTACGAGCAGTACTTC.

This clone was seen a few times. The gene calls are TRBV6-5 and TRBJ1-1; TRBD1 matches 10 bases. Unmatched junction bases numbered 3, after V lost 0 bases and J lost 8 bases. The CDR3 length is 14 residues. Germline V lookup: CDR1 MNHEY, CDR2 SVGAGI. The CDR3 DNA reads as TGTGCCAGCAGTTACTCCAAGGGACAGGGGGAAGCTTTCTTT. This sequence encodes CASSYSKGQGEAFF.

The CDR3 sequence is CASRSDQETQYF. The CDR3 region has the DNA TGTGCCAGCAGGTCTGACCAAGAGACCCAGTACTTC. The chain combines TRBV2 with TRBJ2-5, with D unresolved. Germline V gives CDR1 SNHLY, CDR2 FYNNEI. The V and J ends lost 6 bases and 0 bases respectively, with 5 bases between them. This CDR3 comprises 12 residues.

This sequence joins TRBV27 and TRBJ2-2; 10 positions agree with TRBD1. In germline, CDR1 is MNHEY, CDR2 SMNVEV (reference sequence). The CDR3 length is 18 residues. With V trimmed by 1 base and J by 0 bases, 5 bases remained unmatched. Here the CDR3 DNA reads TGTGCCAGCAGTTTATTCATTGGGACAGGGGCGAACACCGGGGAGCTGTTTTTT. It yields the protein CASSLFIGTGANTGELFF.

This sequence joins TRBV10-1 and TRBJ2-2; tentative D call: TRBD2 (5 bases). Trimming took 2 bases from V and 2 from J, leaving 6 bases between them. CDR1 and CDR2 (germline): WNHNN, SYGVQD (reference sequence). The CDR3 has 14 amino acids. CDR3 residues: CASSEDYNTGELFF. The CDR3 nucleotides are TGCGCCAGCAGTGAGGACTATAACACCGGGGAGCTGTTTTTT.

In DNA form, the CDR3 reads TGTGCCAGCAGCTTAGGAGGTGGAGCGGGAGGGGAAGAGACCCAGTACTTC. Protein product: CASSLGGGAGGEETQYF. This chain joins TRBV11-3 and TRBJ2-5; TRBD2 agrees at 10 bases. Germline V CDR1 and CDR2: SGHNT, YENEEA. Trimming at V came to 1 base and at J to 3 bases, leaving 8 bases not matched to a gene. CDR3 size: 17 residues.

The genes are TRBV6-5 and TRBJ2-4; TRBD1 might be the D (5 bases). Germline V gene lookup returns CDR1 MNHEY and CDR2 SVGAGI. Between the trimmed V and J ends, which lost 2 bases and 3 bases, there was a span of 5 bases. This CDR3 region has 13 residues. The CDR3 sequence is CASSYDSKNIQYF. The CDR3 region has the DNA TGTGCCAGCAGTTACGACAGCAAAAACATTCAGTACTTC.

V gene TRBV27 combines with J gene TRBJ2-1, with D maybe TRBD1 (6 bases). The germline CDR1 and CDR2 sequences are MNHEY and SMNVEV (reference sequence). Trimming took 4 bases from V and 0 from J, leaving 16 bases between them. This CDR3 region has 17 residues. CDR3 nucleotides: TGTGCCAGCAGTTCAAAATCCACAGGGAGCTCCTACAATGAGCAGTTCTTC. Translating gives CASSSKSTGSSYNEQFF.

The rearrangement links TRBV5-6 to TRBJ1-5; a weak D match, TRBD1 (6 bases). The V and J ends lost 3 bases and 5 bases respectively, with 12 bases between them. This CDR3 region has 14 residues. The germline CDR1 and CDR2 sequences are SGHDT and YYEEEE. CDR3 DNA: TGTGCCAGCAGCTCTCAGACAGGCCATCAGCCCCAGCATTTT. Its translation: CASSSQTGHQPQHF.

This clone appeared a single time. The chain is built from TRBV11-2 and TRBJ2-5, with 10 bases that match TRBD1. The V segment lost 8 bases and the J segment 5 bases; nucleotides outside the gene matches: 17. This CDR3 comprises 17 residues. The V gene's germline CDR1 is SGHAT and CDR2 FQNNGV. Here the CDR3 reads CASRSFLGQGLKETQYF. The CDR3, as DNA: TGTGCCAGCCGATCCTTCCTGGGACAGGGGCTGAAGGAGACCCAGTACTTC.

The V gene is TRBV4-1, the J gene TRBJ2-5, with 7 bases identical to TRBD2. From germline, CDR1 is MGHRA and CDR2 YSYEKL. The trim removed 0 bases at V and 2 bases at J, leaving 6 bases unmatched. The CDR3 extends over 16 amino acids. The CDR3 spells CASSQDPPSGQETQYF. The CDR3, as DNA: TGCGCCAGCAGCCAAGATCCACCTAGCGGACAAGAGACCCAGTACTTC.

V usage is TRBV7-9 and J usage is TRBJ1-4, with D perhaps matching TRBD1 (5 bases). In germline, CDR1 is SEHNR, CDR2 FQNEAQ (reference sequence). The V end was cut by 3 bases, the J end by 7 bases, with 15 bases between. This CDR3 comprises 15 residues. The CDR3 spells CASSFGGAESEKLFF. The CDR3 bases are TGTGCCAGCAGCTTCGGAGGGGCGGAAAGTGAAAAACTGTTTTTT.

J is TRBJ1-2 and V is TRBV11-2; TRBD1 aligns across 8 bases. CDR1 is SGHAT and CDR2 is FQNNGV in the germline V gene. The CDR3 is 14 residues long. J lost 6 bases, V lost 0 bases, and 3 bases had no gene match. CDR3 nucleotides: TGTGCCAGCAGCTTAGAGCGGACAGGGAATGGCTACACCTTC. Translation: CASSLERTGNGYTF.

The chain is built from TRBV5-1 and TRBJ2-7, with D perhaps TRBD2 (6 bases). This CDR3 spans 13 amino acids. Deletions cut 5 bases from V and 3 bases from J, with 12 bases between. Germline V gives CDR1 SGHRS, CDR2 YFSETQ. CDR3 amino acids: CASSTGTGYEQYF. The CDR3 nucleotides are TGCGCCAGCAGTACCGGGACTGGCTACGAGCAGTACTTC.

This chain joins TRBV9 and TRBJ2-1; TRBD2 agrees at 11 bases. This CDR3 comprises 18 residues. The V segment lost 1 base and the J segment 2 bases; nucleotides outside the gene matches: 8. The V gene's germline CDR1 is SGDLS and CDR2 YYNGEE. CDR3 in amino acids: CASSVSLAGGFAYNEQFF. CDR3 nucleotide sequence: TGTGCCAGCAGCGTATCGCTAGCGGGGGGCTTCGCCTACAATGAGCAGTTCTTC.

V and J are TRBV27 and TRBJ2-3; D remains unclear. Germline CDR1 reads MNHEY; CDR2 reads SMNVEV (reference sequence). This CDR3 region has 14 residues. V was shortened by 2 bases and J by 4 bases, with 10 bases between the two germline ends. DNA for the CDR3: TGTGCCAGCAGTTTACTAGTTACCGCAGATACGCAGTATTTT. Translated: CASSLLVTADTQYF.

The rearrangement links TRBV7-9 to TRBJ1-1; weak D call: TRBD1 (5 bases). The germline V and J ends were trimmed by 3 bases and 1 base, with 9 bases remaining between them. This CDR3 has 14 residues. Germline values: CDR1 SEHNR, CDR2 FQNEAQ (reference sequence). CDR3 region: CASSLGQKNTEAFF. CDR3 nucleotides: TGTGCCAGCAGCTTGGGGCAGAAGAACACTGAAGCTTTCTTT. The full variable domain, completed using reference TRBV7-9 and TRBJ1-1, is DTGVSQNPRHKITKRGQNVTFRCDPISEHNRLYWYRQTLGQGPEFLTYFQNEAQLEKSRLLSDRFSAERPKGSFSTLEIQRTEQGDSAMYLCASSLGQKNTEAFFGQGTRLTVV.

This sequence joins TRBV27 and TRBJ1-1; D unclear. Germline loops: CDR1 MNHEY, CDR2 SMNVEV (reference sequence). Deletions cut 1 base from V and 1 base from J, with 7 bases between. The length of the CDR3 is 14 residues. The CDR3 protein is CASSLLSGNTEAFF. Here the CDR3 DNA reads TGTGCCAGCAGTTTATTATCAGGGAACACTGAAGCTTTCTTT.

The genes are TRBV6-1 and TRBJ2-7; 8 bases are a match to TRBD1. Germline lookup yields CDR1 MNHNS and CDR2 SASEGT. This CDR3 spans 15 amino acids. The V segment lost 0 bases and the J segment 13 bases; nucleotides outside the gene matches: 14. Here the CDR3 reads CASSEAGGQVGEDYF. The CDR3 nucleotides are TGTGCCAGCAGTGAAGCGGGGGGACAGGTGGGCGAGGATTACTTC.

The chain recombines TRBV6-5 with TRBJ1-2; 7 bases map to TRBD1. The CDR3 loop spans 14 amino acids. With 4 bases clipped from V and 8 bases from J, the junction kept 10 bases outside the gene matches. Germline CDR1 and CDR2: MNHEY and SVGAGI. This chain's CDR3 is CASSWSRDSRGYTF. CDR3 in DNA: TGTGCCAGCAGTTGGAGCCGGGACAGTCGCGGCTACACCTTC.

This chain links TRBV18 with TRBJ1-2; D remains ambiguous. V shed 2 bases and J shed 8 bases, with 9 bases lying between them. Germline values: CDR1 KGHSH, CDR2 LQKENI. The length of the CDR3 is 12 residues. The chain's CDR3 is CASSPSGEGYTF. The CDR3 coding sequence is TGTGCCAGCTCACCATCCGGTGAGGGCTACACCTTC.

This rearrangement joins TRBV4-1 to TRBJ2-7; 10 positions agree with TRBD2. The CDR3 is 13 residues long. CDR1 and CDR2 from the germline V gene are MGHRA and YSYEKL. Losses at the gene ends were 1 base for V and 6 bases for J; bases not matched to a gene: 0. This CDR3 is CASSQGLAGEQYF. In nucleotides, the CDR3 is TGCGCCAGCAGCCAAGGACTAGCGGGCGAGCAGTACTTC.

On this clone itself: A read error is likely, as this CDR3 ends without the conserved phenylalanine or tryptophan. The limits of the CDR3 on the DNA are not certain, so only TCRdb's listed CDR3 is given. The CDR3 protein is CASTGGPR. The chain employs TRBV6-4 and TRBJ2-4; TRBD2, the table's D call, lacks a check against the DNA. The CDR3 has 8 residues if both end residues are counted. Per germline, CDR1 MRHNA and CDR2 SNTAGT.

The gene calls are TRBV7-2 and TRBJ2-3, with D possibly matching TRBD2 (7 bases). The CDR3 covers 16 residues. Germline V gene data show CDR1 as SGHTA and CDR2 as FQGNSA. With 1 base removed from V and 1 base from J, the gap between germline ends came to 12 bases. The CDR3 here is CASSLVGGRGTDTQYF. The CDR3 DNA follows: TGTGCCAGCAGCTTAGTGGGGGGGCGCGGCACAGATACGCAGTATTTT.

This clone came up a few times. The genes are TRBV19 and TRBJ1-5, with 7 bases matching TRBD1. The V gene end was trimmed by 7 bases and the J gene end by 5 bases; junction bases not matched to a gene: 8. The CDR3 contains 14 residues. Germline V gives CDR1 LNHDA, CDR2 SQIVND (reference sequence). The CDR3 spells CASISTGSDQPQHF. In DNA form, the CDR3 reads TGTGCCAGTATCTCGACAGGGAGCGATCAGCCCCAGCATTTT.

This rearrangement joins TRBV7-2 to TRBJ1-6; D is unresolved. The germline gives CDR1 SGHTA, CDR2 FQGNSA. This CDR3 is built from 12 residues. Between the trimmed V and J ends, which lost 4 bases and 5 bases, there was a span of 3 bases. CDR3 sequence: CASSSDNSPLHF. The CDR3 DNA follows: TGTGCCAGCAGCTCAGATAATTCACCCCTCCACTTT.